These T cell receptor beta chains were read from a single sample in a study of CD8 T cells in ankylosing spondylitis. TCRdb re-derived calls from the 5' RACE reads in MiXCR, one entry per CDR3 protein. The sample records about 840,000 distinct CDR3 sequences, about an eighth being singletons. Sequencing was carried out using blood, either unsorted or a sorted T cell fraction (not recorded which). The source of these receptors is a male donor with ankylosing spondylitis. The CDR3 runs from the conserved cysteine through the conserved F or W. The order of the fields is J gene, V gene, CDR3 length, D gene, clone size, CDR3 protein, CDR3 DNA. A D gene is named only where the DNA matches it firmly. Size is omitted from some rows. Given values are once, few, many or a class for expanded clones.

TRBJ2-1 TRBV5-1 12 NA few CASRGPRDEQFF TGCGCCAGCCGGGGGCCTAGGGATGAGCAGTTCTTC
TRBJ1-5 TRBV28 18 NA NA CASSLWGRVGLNNQPQHF TGTGCCAGCAGTTTATGGGGCCGGGTGGGGTTAAACAATCAGCCCCAGCATTTT
TRBJ2-1 TRBV5-1 15 TRBD2 NA CASSLQAGDLSEQFF TGCGCCAGCAGCTTGCAGGCGGGAGACCTCTCTGAGCAGTTCTTC
TRBJ2-5 TRBV20-1 15 NA many CSARIRLASRETQYF TGCAGTGCTAGGATACGGCTAGCGTCTAGAGAGACCCAGTACTTC
TRBJ2-1 TRBV15 13 NA NA CATSRDRRLGSFF TGTGCCACCAGCAGAGATCGGAGACTAGGCTCGTTCTTC
TRBJ2-3 TRBV4-2 15 TRBD2 NA CASSQSGGPIDTQYF TGTGCCAGCAGCCAATCGGGGGGGCCAATAGATACGCAGTATTTT
TRBJ2-3 TRBV10-3 13 TRBD1 many CAIEQGGTDTQYF TGTGCCATTGAACAGGGGGGCACAGATACGCAGTATTTT
TRBJ2-5 TRBV27 13 NA many CASSLSGWETQYF TGTGCCAGCAGCCTATCGGGGTGGGAGACCCAGTACTTC
TRBJ1-1 TRBV6-2/TRBV6-3 19 NA many CASSYSPYKEMARNTEAFF TGTGCCAGCAGTTACTCACCATACAAGGAGATGGCCCGGAACACTGAAGCTTTCTTT
TRBJ1-2 TRBV5-1 14 NA few CASSPSVGADGYTF TGCGCCAGCAGCCCCTCCGTGGGGGCGGATGGCTACACCTTC
TRBJ2-7 TRBV7-2 15 NA NA CASSLAAAGFYEQYF TGTGCCAGCAGCTTAGCTGCGGCAGGATTTTACGAGCAGTACTTC
TRBJ2-2 TRBV10-3 13 NA few CAISPDGTGELFF TGTGCCATCAGCCCCGACGGGACCGGGGAGCTGTTTTTT
TRBJ2-6 TRBV6-1 16 NA few CASSEGFHLGANVLTF TGTGCCAGCAGTGAAGGTTTCCATTTGGGGGCCAACGTCCTGACTTTC
TRBJ2-7 TRBV20-1 13 TRBD2 few CSARTSVYDEQYF TGCAGTGCTCGGACTAGCGTTTATGACGAGCAGTACTTC
TRBJ2-5 TRBV20-1 14 NA few CSATRRGGQETQYF TGCAGTGCTACCCGGCGGGGAGGACAAGAGACCCAGTACTTC
TRBJ2-5 TRBV20-1 14 NA NA CSARVIGNRETQYF TGCAGTGCTAGAGTCATAGGGAATCGAGAGACCCAGTACTTC
TRBJ2-7 TRBV7-2 15 TRBD2 once CASSLGASGRDEQYF TGTGCCAGCAGCTTAGGGGCTAGCGGGAGGGACGAGCAGTACTTC
TRBJ1-1 TRBV15 15 NA many CATSRIQSRYTEAFF TGTGCCACCAGCAGAATCCAGAGCCGTTACACTGAAGCTTTCTTT
TRBJ2-7 TRBV20-1 16 NA NA CSASPLGQGGSYEQYF TGCAGTGCTAGCCCCCTAGGTCAGGGGGGAAGCTACGAGCAGTACTTC
TRBJ1-1 TRBV6-2/TRBV6-3 11 TRBD1 few CASTDRAEAFF TGTGCCAGCACTGACAGGGCGGAAGCTTTCTTT
TRBJ2-1 TRBV7-2 16 NA few CASSPLSGGPYNEQFF TGTGCCAGCAGCCCCCTTAGCGGAGGACCCTACAATGAGCAGTTCTTC
TRBJ1-1 TRBV5-1 15 NA NA CASSSSPGGLTEAFF TGCGCCAGCAGCTCCAGTCCGGGGGGGCTGACTGAAGCTTTCTTT
TRBJ2-7 TRBV4-2 18 NA few CASSQEIIVLGWSYEQYF TGTGCCAGCAGCCAAGAGATCATCGTTCTGGGCTGGTCCTACGAGCAGTACTTC
TRBJ2-6 TRBV20-1 15 NA few CSATSGLSGANVLTF TGCAGTGCGACGTCAGGGCTTTCTGGGGCCAACGTCCTGACTTTC
TRBJ2-1 TRBV29-1 12 NA many CSVQEVYNEQFF TGCAGCGTTCAAGAGGTCTACAATGAGCAGTTCTTC
TRBJ2-5 TRBV5-1 16 TRBD2 NA CASSLQGSGRGETQYF TGCGCCAGCAGCTTGCAGGGTAGCGGGAGAGGAGAGACCCAGTACTTC
TRBJ2-3 TRBV24-1 14 NA many CATSDIRVHDTQYF TGTGCCACCAGTGATATCAGGGTGCACGATACGCAGTATTTT
TRBJ1-2 TRBV4-1 17 NA few CASSHRDGNNWDYGYTF TGCGCCAGCAGCCACCGGGACGGCAATAACTGGGACTATGGCTACACCTTC
TRBJ1-1 TRBV12-3/TRBV12-4 13 NA NA CASGYRVETEAFF TGTGCCAGCGGATACAGGGTTGAGACTGAAGCTTTCTTT
TRBJ2-1 TRBV25-1 14 TRBD1 NA CARLDRGFYNEQFF TGTGCCAGATTGGACAGGGGGTTTTACAATGAGCAGTTCTTC
TRBJ2-6 TRBV6-1 13 NA NA CARRGLGANVLTF TGTGCCCGACGGGGGCTTGGGGCCAACGTCCTGACTTTC